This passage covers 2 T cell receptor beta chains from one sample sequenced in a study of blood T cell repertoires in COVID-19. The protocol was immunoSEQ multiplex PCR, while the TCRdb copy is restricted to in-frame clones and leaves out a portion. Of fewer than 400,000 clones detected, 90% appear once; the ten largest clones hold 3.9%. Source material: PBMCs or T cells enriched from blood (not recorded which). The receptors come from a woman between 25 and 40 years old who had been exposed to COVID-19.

As DNA, the CDR3 is TGCGCCAGCAGCGCGGGACTAGCGGGGGCGACCCAGTACTTC. Translated, it gives CASSAGLAGATQYF. This chain connects TRBV5-1 to TRBJ2-5, with 14 nucleotides matching TRBD2. The CDR3 is made up of 14 amino acids. V shed 4 bases, J shed 7 bases, and the junction held 3 bases outside the gene matches. From germline, CDR1 is SGHRS and CDR2 YFSETQ.

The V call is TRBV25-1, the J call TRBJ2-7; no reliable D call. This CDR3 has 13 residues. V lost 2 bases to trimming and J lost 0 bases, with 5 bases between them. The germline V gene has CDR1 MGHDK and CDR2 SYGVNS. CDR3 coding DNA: TGTGCCAGCAGTGAAGCCGGCTCCTACGAGCAGTACTTC. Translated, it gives CASSEAGSYEQYF.